This T cell receptor (beta chain) was found in a study of blood T cell repertoires in COVID-19. V shed 5 bases and J shed 0 bases, with 11 bases lying between them. CDR1 and CDR2 from the germline V gene are LGHDT and YNNKEL (reference sequence). The CDR3 runs to 15 residues. Clones were sequenced by immunoSEQ multiplex PCR, and TCRdb holds only the in-frame ones, with some missing. Here the sample spans around 170,000 clones, 70% to 90% being singletons. J is TRBJ2-4 and V is TRBV3-1 (or the pseudogene TRBV3-2); no clear D gene. Material for sequencing was peripheral blood. This clonotype was obtained from a woman aged 70 to 79 with acute or convalescent COVID-19. The CDR3 sequence: CASSEASLAKNIQYF. CDR3 bases: TGTGCCAGCAGCGAAGCGAGTCTAGCCAAAAACATTCAGTACTTC.